These 8 T cell receptor beta chains came from one sample sequenced in a study of T-cell reconstitution after alpha-beta-depleted transplantation in children. Preparation of the TCRbeta library used unique molecular identifiers. TCRdb independently ran MiXCR on the PCR reads; one entry per CDR3 protein. The table shows some 220,000 distinct CDR3 sequences, with about a tenth occurring only once. The specimen comprised PBMCs from the stem cell graft donor, sampled from the stem cell graft. The source of these receptors is a human donor who donated a stem cell graft to a child with acute lymphoblastic leukemia.

This sequence joins TRBV4-3 and TRBJ2-6; D gene uncertain. The CDR3 is made up of 15 amino acids. Trimming removed 1 base at V and 2 bases at J, with 6 bases between. CDR1 and CDR2 (germline): LGHNA, YSLEER. The chain's CDR3 is CASSQGSPGANVLTF. The CDR3 region has the DNA TGCGCCAGCAGCCAAGGGTCCCCTGGGGCCAACGTCCTGACTTTC.

CDR3 sequence reads: CASSLAAGGSSYNEQFF. The CDR3 nucleotides are TGCGCCAGCAGCTTGGCCGCCGGAGGGAGCTCCTACAATGAGCAGTTCTTC. The V gene is TRBV5-1, the J gene TRBJ2-1; D may be TRBD2 (6 bases). V was pared by 0 bases and J by 0 bases, with 13 bases between. This CDR3 region has 17 residues. CDR1 is SGHRS, CDR2 YFSETQ, per germline.

A few counts support this clonotype. The CDR3 is CASSATGATGGAFF. The CDR3 region has the DNA TGTGCCAGCAGCGCAACAGGGGCCACCGGTGGAGCTTTCTTT. V usage is TRBV3-1 and J usage is TRBJ1-1; 7 positions agree with TRBD1. The CDR3 contains 14 residues. V shed 5 bases and J 10 bases; nucleotides not matched to a gene: 13. Per germline, CDR1 LGHDT and CDR2 YNNKEL (reference sequence).

This clonotype was seen repeatedly, ten times or more. The chain links TRBV6-5 to TRBJ2-2; 8 bases match TRBD1. Unmatched junction bases numbered 2, after V lost 2 bases and J lost 3 bases. Germline lookup yields CDR1 MNHEY and CDR2 SVGAGI. The CDR3 length is 15 residues. The DNA of the CDR3 is TGTGCCAGCAGTTACGGACAGGGTTACACCGGGGAGCTGTTTTTT. Encoded protein: CASSYGQGYTGELFF.

This clonotype was seen a handful of times. This chain uses TRBV5-1 with TRBJ1-6, with D unclear. V lost 1 base to trimming and J lost 7 bases, with 15 bases between them. The germline V gene has CDR1 SGHRS and CDR2 YFSETQ. CDR3 length: 16 amino acids. The CDR3 protein is CASSLLEGAENSPLHF. The CDR3 region has the DNA TGCGCCAGCAGCTTGCTCGAGGGAGCGGAAAATTCACCCCTCCACTTT.

This chain connects TRBV20-1 to TRBJ2-5, with D perhaps TRBD2 (7 bases). Trimming shortened V by 6 bases and J by 5 bases, and 19 bases separated the two germline ends. There are 14 residues in the CDR3. Germline assignment: CDR1 DFQATT and CDR2 SNEGSKA (reference sequence). CDR3 sequence: CSAGSAGAGETQYF. The CDR3 region has the DNA TGCAGTGCAGGCTCGGCGGGGGCGGGGGAGACCCAGTACTTC.

This clonotype has a count of ten or more. This chain uses TRBV29-1 with TRBJ2-4, with 7 bases that match TRBD1. Germline CDR1 reads SQVTM; CDR2 reads ANQGSEA. V shed 5 bases and J 7 bases; nucleotides not matched to a gene: 14. The CDR3 contains 15 residues. DNA of the CDR3: TGCAGCGTTCCTACAGGGGCTATGGAACATAACATTCAGTACTTC. It is translated as CSVPTGAMEHNIQYF.

As to this clonotype: A much bigger clone sits one base away, suggesting this may be a read error. The CDR3 region is CCASPRASNQPQHF. The CDR3 DNA follows: TGCTGTGCTAGCCCCCGGGCTAGCAATCAGCCCCAGCATTTT. The chain combines TRBV20-1 with TRBJ1-5, with D unresolved. Per germline, CDR1 DFQATT and CDR2 SNEGSKA (reference sequence). The CDR3 is 14 amino acids.